A single sample is the source of the 2 T cell receptor beta chains below, sequenced in a study of Ad26.COV2.S vaccination and SARS-CoV-2 variants. TCRdb keeps only in-frame clones here, not all; method: immunoSEQ multiplex PCR. The data contain approximately 350,000 clones, 87% of them singletons. The treatment denotes: over 15 received Ad26.COV2.S at low or high dose, single or two shots; several received placebo; per-sample allocation not given. Day 63 after the first vaccine or placebo injection was the time point for sampling. This specimen consisted of peripheral blood, obtained in a trial of Ad26.COV2.S vaccine versus placebo. The receptors shown here come from a person between 18 and 60 years old who received the Ad26.COV2.S COVID-19 vaccine or a placebo.

The chain has TRBV7-8 and TRBJ1-6; D not certain. There are 15 residues in the CDR3. Germline-derived CDR1 and CDR2 are SGHVS and FQNEAQ. V gave up 1 base and J gave up 7 bases, with 11 bases separating them. Here the CDR3 DNA reads TGTGCCAGCAGCTTAGGCCAAGGGAAAAATTCACCCCTCCACTTT. Protein: CASSLGQGKNSPLHF.

The chain recombines TRBV5-4 with TRBJ2-2; 7 bases align to TRBD1. Germline trimming cut 3 bases from V and 0 bases from J; bases unmatched to any gene: 2. Germline lookup yields CDR1 SGHNT and CDR2 YYREEE (reference sequence). The CDR3 runs 15 residues. The CDR3 bases are TGTGCCAGCAGCTCCAGGGGGTCGAACACCGGGGAGCTGTTTTTT. Protein sequence: CASSSRGSNTGELFF.